What follows describes a single TCR beta chain. What this receptor recognizes is not known. Compared with germline, one end of the junction differs, possibly owing to a read error. The CDR3 sequence holds 14 residues, the cysteine and phenylalanine included. The kept DNA is CDR3 alone, 42 bases in frame from the first base. CDR1 and CDR2 were assigned from the germline V gene as SGHTA and FQGTGA. To estimate absolute template abundance from read counts, synthetic TCR analog templates were spiked into each PCR. TCRbeta CDR3 regions were amplified from genomic DNA with bias-controlled V and J gene primers using the immunoSEQ assay. Rearranged TCRbeta segments were sequenced at approximately 20X coverage. In the original analysis: Sequencing errors were corrected by clustering, and CDR3s were annotated against IMGT so that V, D and J genes could be assigned. Downstream analyses used only productive TCRbeta rearrangements, leaving out any out-of-frame or stop-codon sequences. To compute clonality, Shannon entropy was normalized by the log of the number of unique productive sequences and then subtracted from one. Clones differing between time points or between blood and tumor were identified using Fisher's exact test with Benjamini-Hochberg correction, with an adjusted p below 0.01 applied as the threshold. Here the immuneACCESS table is served through TCRdb, limited to in-frame sequences with V and J called. Missing clones are a known gap in these copies; in checked studies unresolved V genes cover under half, and the rest lacks a known reason. The V and J calls and the clone size are those of that table, but D and trimming were determined from the DNA. The sample table contains 65,000 to 80,000 clones; only one count was recorded for 80% to 90% of them. The ten biggest clones cover approximately 5% of the sample.

A total of 25 to 30 patients with locally advanced or metastatic urothelial carcinoma, treated at Memorial Sloan Kettering on a trial protocol, made up the cohort. Peripheral blood mononuclear cells were collected pretreatment and during treatment, with between 1 and 8 total time points per patient. The Qiagen DNeasy Blood extraction kit was used to purify genomic DNA from total PBMCs and tumor samples. Collected pretreatment and during treatment, PBMCs were isolated and stored as previously described. The sample comes from a study of PD-L1 blockade in urothelial cancer (dated by TCRdb to about 2017). With regard to the full study: Every patient began therapy in 2014 and was given atezolizumab 1,200 mg intravenously every 3 weeks. An ECOG performance status of 0 or 1 was recorded for the patients, and 0 to 3 prior chemotherapy regimens had been received by the patients. Durable clinical benefit meant progression-free survival longer than 6 months, and TCR features were also tested against progression-free and overall survival. Blood samples gave median yields of about 140,000 T cells and 82,636 unique TCRs, along with a median clonality of about 0.084. About 85% of the roughly 29 patients were identified as males with urothelial cancer of bladder origin, and a prior smoking history was reported by 18 of 29 patients. Blood samples were analyzed at two time points: 3 weeks after treatment start (second dose) and 6 weeks after treatment start. Durable clinical benefit was achieved by nine patients but not by the remaining 20. Twenty-nine patients had pretreatment blood TCR-seq, roughly 24 had at least one posttreatment blood collection, and roughly 24 had tumor TCR-seq. TCR sequencing covered pretreatment tumor samples and matched, serially collected peripheral blood taken before and after atezolizumab treatment. In the same patients, whole exome sequencing and RNA sequencing of pretreatment tumors were performed in addition to TCR sequencing. The study, an exploratory multi-omic analysis, examined somatic, immune and clinical correlates of response to PD-L1 blockade with atezolizumab in urothelial cancer.

What the authors observed across the whole study: Improved progression-free and overall survival was associated with having pretreatment peripheral blood TCR clonality below the median. At 3 weeks after the start of treatment, tumor-associated TCR clones in peripheral blood had expanded more in patients with durable benefit (n of about 20, p = 0.022). Because the sample size was small (n ≈ 29) and many of the analyses were exploratory, the results are meant to be hypothesis-generating.

The clonotype was recovered from a man aged 65 to 79 with urothelial cancer. The rearranged chain carries TRBV7-3 and TRBJ2-5; 7 bases in between match TRBD2. Sequencing used PBMCs, obtained around atezolizumab (anti-PD-L1) treatment. The CDR3 loop reads CASSLTSAQETQYF. The DNA sequence is given as TGTGCCAGCAGCCTAACTAGCGCCCAAGAGACCCAGTACTTC.